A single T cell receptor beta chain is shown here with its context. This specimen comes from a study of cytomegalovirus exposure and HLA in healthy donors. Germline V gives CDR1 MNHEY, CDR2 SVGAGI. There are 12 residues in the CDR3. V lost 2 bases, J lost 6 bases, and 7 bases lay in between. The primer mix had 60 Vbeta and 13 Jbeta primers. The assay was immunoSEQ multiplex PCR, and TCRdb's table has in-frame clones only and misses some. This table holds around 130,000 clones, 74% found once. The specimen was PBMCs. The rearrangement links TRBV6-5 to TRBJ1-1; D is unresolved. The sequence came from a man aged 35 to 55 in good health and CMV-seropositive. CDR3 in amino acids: CASSYVGSEAFF. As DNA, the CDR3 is TGTGCCAGCAGTTACGTCGGGTCTGAAGCTTTCTTT.